Presented here are 25 T cell receptor beta chains from one specimen sequenced in a study of blood T cell repertoires in COVID-19. TCRdb's copy holds only in-frame clones and misses some; the assay was immunoSEQ multiplex PCR. Altogether hundreds of thousands of clones are present, around 89% being singletons, with the ten largest covering about 1.8%. The sequencing input was PBMCs or T cells enriched from blood (not recorded which). The receptors originated from a woman under 30 with acute COVID-19.

V and J are TRBV7-2 and TRBJ2-7, with a weak D call TRBD2 (6 bases). V lost 6 bases to trimming and J lost 3 bases, with 15 bases between them. The CDR3 spans 14 residues. CDR1 is SGHTA, CDR2 FQGNSA, per germline. For the CDR3, the DNA is TGTGCCAGCAGAGCTCAAGGAGGGGTCTACGAGCAGTACTTC. Translated, it gives CASRAQGGVYEQYF.

In its sample, this clone was seen a few times. CDR3 loop: CASSIGAGSSYEQYF. CDR3 nucleotide sequence: TGTGCCAGTAGTATAGGGGCCGGCTCCTCCTACGAGCAGTACTTC. The chain joins TRBV19 to TRBJ2-7; D gene uncertain. This CDR3 has 15 residues. V was pared by 1 base and J by 0 bases, with 10 bases between. Germline V gives CDR1 LNHDA, CDR2 SQIVND (reference sequence).

Remarks on this clone: Other DNA sequences from this sample encode an identical CDR3 as well. This chain links TRBV28 with TRBJ2-1; 12 bases fit TRBD2. Germline CDR1 and CDR2: MDHEN and SYDVKM. This CDR3 is built from 14 residues. V was pared by 5 bases and J by 5 bases, with 1 base of the junction left unmatched. The chain's CDR3 is CASSRLAGDNEQFF. CDR3 DNA: TGTGCCAGCAGTAGACTAGCGGGAGACAATGAGCAGTTCTTC.

The chain combines TRBV4-2 with TRBJ2-1; 9 bases fit TRBD2. The V and J ends lost 4 bases and 3 bases, in that order; junction bases with no gene match: 16. From germline, CDR1 is LGHNA and CDR2 YNFKEQ. The CDR3 runs 19 residues. The CDR3 sequence is CASSRVAGLATRVYNEQFF. As DNA, the CDR3 is TGTGCCAGCAGCCGCGTGGCTGGACTAGCGACGCGAGTCTACAATGAGCAGTTCTTC.

This sequence joins TRBV15 and TRBJ2-7; D is possibly TRBD1 (6 bases). Trimming left V 3 bases short and J 0 bases short, with 18 bases between. CDR3 length: 17 amino acids. Germline V lookup: CDR1 LNHNV, CDR2 YYDKDF (reference sequence). CDR3 region: CATSSGGMRGGSYEQYF. The DNA for the CDR3 is TGTGCCACCAGCAGTGGGGGTATGAGAGGGGGCTCCTACGAGCAGTACTTC.

V and J are TRBV7-2 and TRBJ2-7, with 9 bases lining up with TRBD1. CDR3 length: 14 amino acids. From germline, CDR1 is SGHTA and CDR2 FQGNSA. J lost 7 bases, V lost 7 bases, and 11 bases had no gene match. CDR3 protein: CASISGTGSREQYF. DNA of the CDR3: TGTGCCAGCATCTCGGGGACAGGGTCCCGGGAGCAGTACTTC.

This chain connects TRBV24-1 to TRBJ2-5, with D possibly matching TRBD1 (6 bases). Deletions cut 5 bases from V and 0 bases from J, with 9 bases between. Germline assignment: CDR1 KGHDR and CDR2 SFDVKD. The length of the CDR3 is 14 residues. DNA for the CDR3: TGTGCCACCAGTGGCAGGGGTGACCAAGAGACCCAGTACTTC. It yields the protein CATSGRGDQETQYF.

The V and J genes are TRBV29-1 and TRBJ2-1, with D maybe TRBD2 (6 bases). This CDR3 is built from 14 residues. V was clipped by 7 bases and J by 2 bases, with 15 bases between them. CDR1 and CDR2 from the germline V gene are SQVTM and ANQGSEA. CDR3 protein: CSGGGSQAYNEQFF. The CDR3 DNA reads as TGCAGCGGGGGAGGCTCCCAGGCCTACAATGAGCAGTTCTTC.

The chain is built from TRBV6-5 and TRBJ2-7; 7 bases match TRBD2. From germline, CDR1 is MNHEY and CDR2 SVGAGI. The CDR3 has 14 amino acids. The V segment lost 2 bases and the J segment 2 bases; nucleotides outside the gene matches: 3. The CDR3 reads CASSYGGDAYEQYF. The CDR3 DNA follows: TGTGCCAGCAGTTACGGGGGGGATGCCTACGAGCAGTACTTC.

This clone was seen once. This chain links TRBV9 with TRBJ2-3, with D possibly matching TRBD2 (5 bases). Trimming shortened V by 6 bases and J by 0 bases, and 14 bases separated the two germline ends. Germline CDR1 reads SGDLS; CDR2 reads YYNGEE. This CDR3 region has 15 residues. For the CDR3, the DNA is TGTGCCAGCACCCCACCGGGGTCTAGCACAGATACGCAGTATTTT. Translation: CASTPPGSSTDTQYF.

In its sample, this clone was seen once. The V and J genes are TRBV24-1 and TRBJ1-5; 10 positions agree with TRBD1. CDR1 is KGHDR, CDR2 SFDVKD, per germline. CDR3 length: 18 amino acids. The J segment lost 3 bases and the V segment lost 7 bases, leaving 14 bases of the junction unmatched. The CDR3 here is CATSRHFRDRGDNQPQHF. CDR3 DNA: TGTGCCACCAGCCGTCACTTCCGGGACAGGGGCGACAATCAGCCCCAGCATTTT.

A note on this clone: At the DNA level, this CDR3 is encoded by other sequences in the same sample as well. V and J are TRBV28 and TRBJ2-7; 8 bases are shared with TRBD2. The CDR3 length is 14 residues. Trimming removed 3 bases from V and 5 bases from J; junction bases left unmatched: 6. Per germline, CDR1 MDHEN and CDR2 SYDVKM. The DNA of the CDR3 is TGTGCCAGCAGTTTGTCGGGAGGGCCTAACGAGCAGTACTTC. Translated, it gives CASSLSGGPNEQYF.

The rearrangement uses TRBV14 and TRBJ1-3; D not certain. The CDR3 contains 15 residues. Trimming removed 0 bases at V and 4 bases at J, with 10 bases between. The germline V gene has CDR1 SGHDN and CDR2 FVKESK. The CDR3 loop reads CASSQERGFGNTIYF. DNA of the CDR3: TGTGCCAGCAGCCAAGAGCGGGGATTCGGAAACACCATATATTTT.

This clone was counted a single time. The chain joins TRBV20-1 to TRBJ2-1; D may be TRBD2 (5 bases). There are 11 residues in the CDR3. Germline CDR1 and CDR2: DFQATT and SNEGSKA (reference sequence). V lost 7 bases to trimming and J lost 2 bases, with 6 bases between them. The CDR3 sequence is CSVGAYNEQFF. CDR3 coding DNA: TGCAGTGTCGGGGCCTACAATGAGCAGTTCTTC.

This sequence joins TRBV10-2 and TRBJ1-3, with a possible D match to TRBD1 (5 bases). In germline, CDR1 is WSHSY, CDR2 SAAADI. Trimming took 6 bases from V and 0 from J, leaving 21 bases between them. CDR3 size: 18 residues. CDR3 in amino acids: CASRVGGSLLNSGNTIYF. CDR3 coding DNA: TGCGCCAGCAGGGTTGGGGGGTCTCTCCTCAACTCTGGAAACACCATATATTTT.

The V gene is TRBV24-1, the J gene TRBJ1-5, with 8 bases matching TRBD1. In germline, CDR1 is KGHDR, CDR2 SFDVKD. There are 15 residues in the CDR3. V lost 5 bases and J lost 2; bases outside the gene matches: 4. CDR3 DNA sequence: TGTGCCACCAGTGCAGGGGGCTCGGGCAATCAGCCCCAGCATTTT. Translation gives CATSAGGSGNQPQHF.

The genes are TRBV6-2 or TRBV6-3 and TRBJ2-1; D gene uncertain. Germline V gene lookup returns CDR1 MNHEY and CDR2 SVGEGT. The CDR3 has 14 residues. With 2 bases removed from V and 7 bases from J, the gap between germline ends came to 12 bases. CDR3 in DNA: TGTGCCAGCAGTTACGTGACTGACCTAAATGAGCAGTTCTTC. Encoded protein: CASSYVTDLNEQFF.

The count of this clone is one. This sequence joins TRBV19 and TRBJ2-3, with TRBD2 as a possible D gene (6 bases). This CDR3 comprises 13 residues. Germline loops: CDR1 LNHDA, CDR2 SQIVND (reference sequence). The V end lost 7 bases, the J end lost 2 bases, and 10 bases lay between the germline ends. The CDR3 bases are TGTGCCAGTAAGGAGGGAAACACAGATACGCAGTATTTT. Amino acids: CASKEGNTDTQYF.

Written as DNA, the CDR3 is TGTGCCAGTAGCGTCCTAGAGGCCCACTATGGCTACACCTTC. Protein: CASSVLEAHYGYTF. The chain is built from TRBV19 and TRBJ1-2; no firm D call. CDR1 is LNHDA and CDR2 is SQIVND in the germline V gene (reference sequence). The V end was cut by 6 bases, the J end by 3 bases, with 14 bases between. The CDR3 is made up of 14 amino acids. Together with reference TRBV19 and TRBJ1-2, the CDR3 gives the full variable domain: DGGITQSPKYLFRKEGQNVTLSCEQNLNHDAMYWYRQDPGQGLRLIYYSQIVNDFQKGDIAEGYSVSREKKESFPLTVTSAQKNPTAFYLCASSVLEAHYGYTFGSGTRLTVV.

V is TRBV6-1 and J is TRBJ2-2; D is unclear. This CDR3 is 12 amino acids long. V was pared by 0 bases and J by 12 bases, with 8 bases between. In germline, CDR1 is MNHNS, CDR2 SASEGT. The CDR3 is CASSEAGRKLFF. In DNA, the CDR3 is TGTGCCAGCAGTGAAGCGGGCCGGAAGCTGTTTTTT.

The rearrangement joins TRBV27 to TRBJ1-4, with 10 bases matching TRBD1. The CDR3 runs to 17 residues. Trimming cost V 1 base and J 10 bases; bases outside gene matches: 12. Germline V lookup: CDR1 MNHEY, CDR2 SMNVEV (reference sequence). CDR3 loop: CASSLYPPDRGLGKLFF. CDR3 nucleotides: TGTGCCAGCAGTTTATATCCCCCAGACAGGGGGCTTGGAAAACTGTTTTTT.

The chain has TRBV10-2 and TRBJ2-2, with 7 bases fitting TRBD1. Unmatched junction bases numbered 5, after V lost 5 bases and J lost 5 bases. CDR3 length: 14 residues. Looked up from germline, CDR1 is WSHSY and CDR2 is SAAADI. This CDR3 reads CASSFPQGTGELFF. The CDR3 DNA is TGCGCCAGCAGTTTTCCACAGGGGACCGGGGAGCTGTTTTTT.

This sequence joins TRBV9 and TRBJ2-7; 8 bases are shared with TRBD2. Germline V gene data show CDR1 as SGDLS and CDR2 as YYNGEE. V lost 1 base and J lost 1; bases outside the gene matches: 4. This CDR3 spans 15 amino acids. CDR3 bases: TGTGCCAGCAGCGTATCTAGCGGGCCATCCTACGAGCAGTACTTC. It codes for CASSVSSGPSYEQYF.

The CDR3 bases are TGTGCCAGCAGCTTATTGCAGGGTGATGAAAAACTGTTTTTT. Protein product: CASSLLQGDEKLFF. The chain recombines TRBV11-2 with TRBJ1-4; possibly TRBD1 for D (5 bases). The CDR3 contains 14 residues. V shed 2 bases and J shed 6 bases, with 10 bases lying between them. Germline V lookup: CDR1 SGHAT, CDR2 FQNNGV.

The chain recombines TRBV2 with TRBJ1-2, with 8 bases aligning to TRBD1. Trimming cost V 4 bases and J 13 bases; bases outside gene matches: 8. CDR3 length equals 12 residues. The germline V gene has CDR1 SNHLY and CDR2 FYNNEI. The CDR3 is CASSAGQGAGTF. CDR3 nucleotides: TGTGCCAGCAGTGCGGGGCAGGGGGCTGGCACCTTC.